This entry concerns a single T cell receptor (beta chain). The antigen is not known. Germline V gene data show CDR1 as KGHSH and CDR2 as LQKENI. The CDR3 sequence is 16 residues long. The V gene end was trimmed by 3 bases and the J gene end by 3 bases; junction bases not matched to a gene: 5. The data stem from a study of OX40 agonist ivuxolimab in advanced cancers. Across the whole study: Ivuxolimab was administered intravenously to patients at 0.01 to 10 mg/kg every 2 weeks. Dose-escalation cases comprised hepatocellular carcinoma, melanoma, renal cell or head and neck cancer.

Study-wide points: By week 6 at 0.1 to 3.0 mg/kg, blood CD4+ and CD8+ T cells had expanded clonally. Mean expanded clone counts were higher in CD8+ than CD4+ T cells.

Profiled with immunoSEQ multiplex PCR; TCRdb holds only in-frame clones, not every one. Of tens of thousands of clones listed, roughly 82% are singletons. This sequence was found in an adult with an advanced solid tumor such as melanoma, head and neck, liver or kidney cancer. The sequencing used CD4+ or CD8+ T cells sorted from blood, collected in a trial of the OX40 agonist ivuxolimab. The rearrangement links TRBV18 to TRBJ1-5, with 10 bases identical to TRBD1. CDR3 in DNA: TGTGCCAGCTCACCCGGGACAGGGGCTTTCAATCAGCCCCAGCATTTT. Amino acid sequence: CASSPGTGAFNQPQHF.